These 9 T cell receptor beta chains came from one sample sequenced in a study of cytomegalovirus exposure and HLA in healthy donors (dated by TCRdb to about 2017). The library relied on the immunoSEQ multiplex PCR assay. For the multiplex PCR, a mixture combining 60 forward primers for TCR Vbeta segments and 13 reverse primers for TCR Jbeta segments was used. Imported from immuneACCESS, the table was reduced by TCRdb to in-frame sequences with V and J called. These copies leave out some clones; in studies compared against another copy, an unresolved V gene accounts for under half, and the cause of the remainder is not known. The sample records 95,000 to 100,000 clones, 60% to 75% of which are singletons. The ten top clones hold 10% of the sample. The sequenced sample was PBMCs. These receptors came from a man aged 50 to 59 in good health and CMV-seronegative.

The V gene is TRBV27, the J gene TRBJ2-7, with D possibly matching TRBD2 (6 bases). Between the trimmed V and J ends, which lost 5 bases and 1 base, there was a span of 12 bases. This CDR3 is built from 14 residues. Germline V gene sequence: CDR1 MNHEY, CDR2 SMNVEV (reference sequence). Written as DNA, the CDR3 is TGTGCCAGCAGTAAGGGACTCCGATCCTACGAGCAGTACTTC. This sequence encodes CASSKGLRSYEQYF.

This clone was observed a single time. In DNA, the CDR3 is TGTGCCAGCAGTAGAACAGGGGGAAGGGAAGAGACCCAGTACTTC. Its translation: CASSRTGGREETQYF. The genes are TRBV2 and TRBJ2-5; 8 bases map to TRBD1. CDR3 length: 15 residues. The V and J ends lost 5 bases and 3 bases, in that order; junction bases with no gene match: 8. Germline V lookup: CDR1 SNHLY, CDR2 FYNNEI.

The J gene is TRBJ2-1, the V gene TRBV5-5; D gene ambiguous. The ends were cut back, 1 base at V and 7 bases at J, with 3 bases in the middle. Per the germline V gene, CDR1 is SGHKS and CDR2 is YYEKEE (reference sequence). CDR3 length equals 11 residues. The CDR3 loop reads CASSLRNEQFF. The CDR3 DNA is TGTGCCAGCAGCTTGCGGAATGAGCAGTTCTTC. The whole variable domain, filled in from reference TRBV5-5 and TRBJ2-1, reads DAGVTQSPTHLIKTRGQQVTLRCSPISGHKSVSWYQQVLGQGPQFIFQYYEKEERGRGNFPDRFSARQFPNYSSELNVNALLLGDSALYLCASSLRNEQFFGPGTRLTVL.

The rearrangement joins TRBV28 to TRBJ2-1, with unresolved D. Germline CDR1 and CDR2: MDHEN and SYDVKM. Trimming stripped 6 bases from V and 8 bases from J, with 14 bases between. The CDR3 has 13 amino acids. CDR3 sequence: CASRIQVFDEQFF. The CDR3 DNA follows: TGTGCCAGCAGAATTCAGGTGTTCGATGAGCAGTTCTTC.

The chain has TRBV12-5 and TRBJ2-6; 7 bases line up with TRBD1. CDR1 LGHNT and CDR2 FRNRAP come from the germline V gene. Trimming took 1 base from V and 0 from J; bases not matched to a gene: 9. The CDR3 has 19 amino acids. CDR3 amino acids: CASGLGDGTDFSGANVLTF. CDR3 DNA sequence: TGTGCTAGTGGTTTGGGGGACGGGACAGACTTCTCTGGGGCCAACGTCCTGACTTTC.

The CDR3 region has the DNA TGTGCCAGCAGACGCCAACTAGGCAGCACCGGGGAGCTGTTTTTT. Translating it yields CASRRQLGSTGELFF. This sequence joins TRBV28 and TRBJ2-2; TRBD2 is a possible D gene (5 bases). Germline loops: CDR1 MDHEN, CDR2 SYDVKM. V lost 6 bases and J 4 bases, leaving 15 bases between the germline ends. This CDR3 spans 15 amino acids.

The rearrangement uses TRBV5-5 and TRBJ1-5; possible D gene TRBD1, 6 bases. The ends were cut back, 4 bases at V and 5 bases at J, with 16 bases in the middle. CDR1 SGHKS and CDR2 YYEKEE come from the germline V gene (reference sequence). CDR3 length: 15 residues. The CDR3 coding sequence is TGTGCCAGCAGCAACCAAGGGGGGGCGGATCAGCCCCAGCATTTT. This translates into CASSNQGGADQPQHF.

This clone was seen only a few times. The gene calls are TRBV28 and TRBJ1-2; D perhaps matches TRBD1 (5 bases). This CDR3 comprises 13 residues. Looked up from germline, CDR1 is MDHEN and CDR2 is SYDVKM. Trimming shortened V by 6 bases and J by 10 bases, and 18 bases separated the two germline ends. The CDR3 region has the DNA TGTGCCAGCAGCTTAAGAGGCAGGGAAGACTACACCTTC. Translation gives CASSLRGREDYTF.

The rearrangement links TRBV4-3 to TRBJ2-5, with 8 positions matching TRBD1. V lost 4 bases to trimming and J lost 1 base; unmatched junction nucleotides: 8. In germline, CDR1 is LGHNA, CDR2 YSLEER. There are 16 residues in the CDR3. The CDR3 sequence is CASSLVRTGPQETQYF. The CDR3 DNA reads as TGCGCCAGCAGCCTGGTACGGACAGGGCCCCAAGAGACCCAGTACTTC.